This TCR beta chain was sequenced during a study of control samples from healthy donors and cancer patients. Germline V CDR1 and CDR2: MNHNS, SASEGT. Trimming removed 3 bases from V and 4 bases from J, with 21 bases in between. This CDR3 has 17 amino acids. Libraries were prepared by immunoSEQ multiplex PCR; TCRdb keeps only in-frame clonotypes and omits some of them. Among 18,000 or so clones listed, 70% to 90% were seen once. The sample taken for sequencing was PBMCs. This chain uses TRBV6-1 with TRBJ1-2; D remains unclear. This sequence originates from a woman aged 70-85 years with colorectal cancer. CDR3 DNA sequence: TGTGCCAGCAGTGAGGGGTCAGTAGAGGGAAGGAGCTATGGCTACACCTTC. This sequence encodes CASSEGSVEGRSYGYTF.